This T cell receptor (beta chain) was sequenced for a study of identical twins. Each cDNA held unique molecular identifiers, and template switching gave it a universal primer site. TCRdb itself ran the 5' RACE reads through MiXCR, one entry per CDR3 protein. The sample carries about 530,000 distinct CDR3 sequences, nearly 15% recorded once. The germline gives CDR1 SGHKS, CDR2 YYEKEE (reference sequence). After removal of 4 bases from V and 6 bases from J, the junction contained 5 bases not matched to a gene. This CDR3 contains 13 residues. This clonotype was seen many times. Its antigen is as yet unknown. Study findings and constraints: One should note that invariant MAIT and iNKT cells could partly confound zero-insertion analyses. Modeled out-of-frame TCR alpha sharing in monozygotic twins fell below observed levels. Carriage of fewer insertions was seen in abundant cord blood beta clonotypes, whereas memory repertoires showed none.

The same specimen was also included in a second study, on yellow fever vaccine responses in identical twins.

The origin of this receptor is a woman aged 18-30 years in good health. Sample: CD4+ T cells sorted from blood. J is TRBJ2-3 and V is TRBV5-5; 7 nucleotides agree with TRBD1. The CDR3 region is CASSIGQADTQYF. The DNA of the CDR3 is TGTGCCAGCAGCATCGGACAGGCTGATACGCAGTATTTT.